Below are 23 T cell receptor beta chains sequenced from a single sample in a study of identical twins (dated by TCRdb to 2016 to 2017). Libraries came from 5' RACE. The listed sequencing device is Illumina HiSeq 2000. TCRdb trimmed public reads at Q25 via fastp, called clones via MiXCR and kept in-frame beta chains. CDR3 protein sequences are deduplicated, and each keeps its most common genes and DNA. The sample table lists around 340,000 distinct CDR3 sequences, roughly 9% of them with a count of one. Approximately 9.3% of the sample is taken by the ten largest. The sequenced material came from naive T cells sorted from blood. Interpreted using the paper, the cell subset or site label stands for: cells isolated with a human naive T-cell isolation kit. These receptors were obtained from a woman aged 50 to 60 in good health.

This rearrangement joins TRBV24-1 to TRBJ2-5, with 12 bases that match TRBD1. J was trimmed by 5 bases and V by 2 bases; bases with no gene match: 11. The germline gives CDR1 KGHDR, CDR2 SFDVKD. This CDR3 has 18 residues. The CDR3 reads CATSDSGQGAQSMETQYF. CDR3 coding DNA: TGTGCCACCAGTGATTCGGGACAGGGGGCGCAATCGATGGAGACCCAGTACTTC.

There are a few counts of this clonotype. The rearrangement uses TRBV6-5 and TRBJ2-6; TRBD2 might be the D (6 bases). This CDR3 has 14 residues. Trimming removed 6 bases at V and 3 bases at J, with 9 bases between. CDR1 is MNHEY and CDR2 is SVGAGI in the germline V gene. The CDR3 reads CASSRDFGANVLTF. CDR3 nucleotide sequence: TGTGCCAGCAGCAGGGACTTTGGGGCCAACGTCCTGACTTTC.

CDR3 region: CASSLGQIRETQYF. The CDR3 DNA reads as TGTGCCAGCAGCTTGGGACAGATCAGGGAGACCCAGTACTTC. The chain has TRBV5-6 and TRBJ2-5; D may be TRBD1 (5 bases). Trimming pared 0 bases from V and 5 bases from J, leaving 11 bases between. In germline, CDR1 is SGHDT, CDR2 YYEEEE. This CDR3 is 14 amino acids long. The full variable domain, in which reference TRBV5-6 and TRBJ2-5 provide the parts outside the CDR3, is DAGVTQSPTHLIKTRGQQVTLRCSPKSGHDTVSWYQQALGQGPQFIFQYYEEEERQRGNFPDRFSGHQFPNYSSELNVNALLLGDSALYLCASSLGQIRETQYFGPGTRLLVL.

This clonotype was detected only a few times. The rearrangement joins TRBV4-1 to TRBJ2-5; TRBD2 matches 7 bases. Germline V gene lookup returns CDR1 MGHRA and CDR2 YSYEKL. The CDR3 loop spans 16 amino acids. The V gene end was trimmed by 5 bases and the J gene end by 2 bases; junction bases not matched to a gene: 11. CDR3 amino acids: CASSSAMLAAQETQYF. The CDR3 DNA sequence: TGCGCCAGCAGCTCAGCCATGCTAGCGGCACAAGAGACCCAGTACTTC.

This clonotype appeared a few times. The genes are TRBV12-5 and TRBJ2-3, with 11 bases identical to TRBD2. CDR1 and CDR2 (germline): LGHNT, FRNRAP. Unmatched junction bases numbered 7, after V lost 5 bases and J lost 6 bases. This CDR3 spans 15 amino acids. CDR3 region: CASGISGRAADTQYF. The CDR3 DNA reads as TGTGCTAGTGGTATTAGCGGGAGGGCAGCGGATACGCAGTATTTT. The full variable domain, with the rest looked up from reference TRBV12-5 and TRBJ2-3, is DARVTQTPRHKVTEMGQEVTMRCQPILGHNTVFWYRQTMMQGLELLAYFRNRAPLDDSGMPKDRFSAEMPDATLATLKIQPSEPRDSAVYFCASGISGRAADTQYFGPGTRLTVL.

This clonotype showed up many times. The chain combines TRBV6-2 or TRBV6-3 with TRBJ1-1; tentative D call: TRBD1 (5 bases). Germline V gene lookup returns CDR1 MNHEY and CDR2 SVGEGT. The CDR3 spans 14 residues. V gave up 5 bases and J gave up 9 bases, with 19 bases separating them. The CDR3 sequence: CASSTTDTGPKAFF. In DNA, the CDR3 is TGTGCCAGCAGTACGACGGACACAGGTCCAAAAGCTTTCTTT.

A few counts support this clonotype. The rearrangement joins TRBV5-1 to TRBJ2-7, with 7 bases lining up with TRBD1. V lost 4 bases and J lost 3; bases outside the gene matches: 7. Germline lookup yields CDR1 SGHRS and CDR2 YFSETQ. The length of the CDR3 is 14 residues. This chain's CDR3 is CASSPPGQIYEQYF. Here the CDR3 DNA reads TGCGCCAGCAGCCCCCCGGGACAGATCTACGAGCAGTACTTC.

This clonotype occurred a few times. The chain carries TRBV5-1 and TRBJ2-1, with 13 nucleotides matching TRBD2. Germline V gene sequence: CDR1 SGHRS, CDR2 YFSETQ. V trimming: 4 bases; J trimming: 8 bases; junction bases outside the gene matches: 9. CDR3 length: 16 amino acids. CDR3 sequence (DNA): TGCGCCAGCAGCCCTGGACTAGCGGGAGTAGTCGATGAGCAGTTCTTC. It translates to CASSPGLAGVVDEQFF.

This clonotype was found many times. This sequence joins TRBV5-5 and TRBJ2-2; TRBD1 is a possible D gene (5 bases). The germline V and J ends were trimmed by 1 base and 1 base, with 5 bases remaining between them. CDR1 is SGHKS and CDR2 is YYEKEE in the germline V gene (reference sequence). The CDR3 loop spans 14 amino acids. The CDR3 nucleotides are TGTGCCAGCAGCTTGAGGGGGAACACCGGGGAGCTGTTTTTT. This sequence encodes CASSLRGNTGELFF.

This clonotype was seen ten or more times. The rearrangement uses TRBV5-1 and TRBJ2-2, with D unclear. Germline lookup yields CDR1 SGHRS and CDR2 YFSETQ. CDR3 length equals 15 residues. V was shortened by 4 bases and J by 2 bases, with 12 bases between the two germline ends. The CDR3 sequence is CASSPRASNTGELFF. The CDR3 DNA follows: TGCGCCAGCAGCCCCCGCGCTAGTAACACCGGGGAGCTGTTTTTT.

A word on this clonotype: Sequence at one end of the junction differs from germline and may be a read error. The chain employs TRBV6-6 and TRBJ2-1, with D perhaps matching TRBD2 (5 bases). This CDR3 is 14 amino acids long. The germline V gene has CDR1 MNHNY and CDR2 SVGAGI (reference sequence). In DNA, the CDR3 is TGTGCCAGCAGTTACAGGGAGACCTACAAAGAGCAGTTCTTC. Its protein is CASSYRETYKEQFF.

This clonotype came up a few times. This chain links TRBV10-3 with TRBJ2-2; D gene uncertain. The CDR3 has 15 amino acids. V was trimmed by 3 bases and J by 1 base, leaving 9 bases between them. Germline values: CDR1 ENHRY, CDR2 SYGVKD. CDR3 DNA: TGTGCCATCAGTGATAACGGTCTGAACACCGGGGAGCTGTTTTTT. Protein: CAISDNGLNTGELFF.

This clonotype has only a few counts. The genes are TRBV20-1 and TRBJ2-5; D may be TRBD1 or TRBD2 (6 bases each). This CDR3 has 13 residues. The germline V gene encodes CDR1 DFQATT and CDR2 SNEGSKA (reference sequence). V was pared by 3 bases and J by 3 bases, with 11 bases between. The CDR3 nucleotides read TGCAGTGCTAGTCCGGGGGCCAAAGAGACCCAGTACTTC. Amino acids: CSASPGAKETQYF.

Note on this clonotype: At one boundary the junction diverges from the germline segment, which might be a read error. V and J are TRBV5-1 and TRBJ2-1; the D call may be TRBD1 or TRBD2 (5 bases each). The CDR3 sequence is 14 residues long. The germline V gene has CDR1 SGHRS and CDR2 YFSETQ. DNA of the CDR3: TGCGCCAGCAGCTTGGGGAAAACGGGACCCCTATCCCTCTTC. Translating it yields CASSLGKTGPLSLF.

This clonotype was detected only a few times. This chain links TRBV12-3 or TRBV12-4 with TRBJ2-7; D is possibly TRBD1 (6 bases). The CDR3 is 13 residues long. With 6 bases removed from V and 5 bases from J, the gap between germline ends came to 14 bases. The CDR3 DNA reads TGTGCCAGCAGCTCAGGGGCAGAAAACGAGCAGTACTTC. Its translation: CASSSGAENEQYF.

The V gene is TRBV5-1, the J gene TRBJ1-2; unclear D gene. V gave up 0 bases and J gave up 2 bases, with 2 bases separating them. This CDR3 has 12 amino acids. Germline V gives CDR1 SGHRS, CDR2 YFSETQ. CDR3 amino acids: CASSLGNYGYTF. CDR3 sequence (DNA): TGCGCCAGCAGCTTGGGGAACTATGGCTACACCTTC.

The V call is TRBV29-1, the J call TRBJ2-5; D is perhaps TRBD2 (5 bases). There are 13 residues in the CDR3. Trimming took off 1 base at V and 2 bases at J, with 8 bases between the two ends. Germline V gene lookup returns CDR1 SQVTM and CDR2 ANQGSEA. CDR3 residues: CSVEGWEQETQYF. The CDR3 nucleotides read TGCAGCGTTGAAGGGTGGGAGCAAGAGACCCAGTACTTC.

In its sample, this clonotype was seen many times. The rearrangement uses TRBV5-1 and TRBJ2-7; 7 nucleotides align to TRBD2. The CDR3 loop spans 13 amino acids. Germline lookup yields CDR1 SGHRS and CDR2 YFSETQ. With V trimmed by 0 bases and J by 5 bases, 2 bases remained unmatched. CDR3 protein: CASSLETSHEQYF. CDR3 coding DNA: TGCGCCAGCAGCTTGGAGACTAGCCACGAGCAGTACTTC.

The rearrangement links TRBV15 to TRBJ1-5, with unresolved D. With 8 bases removed from V and 0 bases from J, the gap between germline ends came to 11 bases. Germline CDR1 reads LNHNV; CDR2 reads YYDKDF (reference sequence). The CDR3 contains 14 residues. The CDR3 DNA sequence: TGTGCCACCCGAGGAGGCGTTAGCAATCAGCCCCAGCATTTT. It is translated as CATRGGVSNQPQHF.

The V call is TRBV2, the J call TRBJ2-5, with D possibly matching TRBD2 (6 bases). Deletions cut 0 bases from V and 4 bases from J, with 12 bases between. The CDR3 is made up of 15 amino acids. Germline V gene data show CDR1 as SNHLY and CDR2 as FYNNEI. The DNA of the CDR3 is TGTGCCAGCAGTGAAGCGGGTTCGGGAGCAGAGACCCAGTACTTC. Amino acid sequence: CASSEAGSGAETQYF.

The sample holds one count of this clonotype. J is TRBJ2-7 and V is TRBV23-1; D unresolved. TRBV23-1 carries the ORF label, with uncertain function. The V gene lost 4 bases and the J gene lost 0 bases, with 10 bases spanning the gap. This CDR3 has 14 residues. The CDR3 loop reads CASSLESSSYEQYF. The CDR3 nucleotides are TGCGCCAGCAGTCTTGAATCGAGCTCCTACGAGCAGTACTTC.

This clonotype appeared many times. The chain couples TRBV27 to TRBJ2-7; TRBD2 is a possible D gene (6 bases). V was shortened by 5 bases and J by 2 bases, with 22 bases between the two germline ends. The length of the CDR3 is 17 residues. Germline CDR1 reads MNHEY; CDR2 reads SMNVEV (reference sequence). In nucleotides, the CDR3 is TGTGCCAGCAGTCGTCTAGGAGTGGAGGGCCCCACCTACGAGCAGTACTTC. This encodes CASSRLGVEGPTYEQYF.

The chain recombines TRBV6-1 with TRBJ2-2; D possibly uses TRBD1 or TRBD2 (5 bases each). In germline, CDR1 is MNHNS, CDR2 SASEGT. This CDR3 has 15 amino acids. V was shortened by 5 bases and J by 0 bases, with 10 bases between the two germline ends. The CDR3, as DNA: TGTGCCAGCAGTCGGGACGGCGCGAACACCGGGGAGCTGTTTTTT. It specifies CASSRDGANTGELFF.